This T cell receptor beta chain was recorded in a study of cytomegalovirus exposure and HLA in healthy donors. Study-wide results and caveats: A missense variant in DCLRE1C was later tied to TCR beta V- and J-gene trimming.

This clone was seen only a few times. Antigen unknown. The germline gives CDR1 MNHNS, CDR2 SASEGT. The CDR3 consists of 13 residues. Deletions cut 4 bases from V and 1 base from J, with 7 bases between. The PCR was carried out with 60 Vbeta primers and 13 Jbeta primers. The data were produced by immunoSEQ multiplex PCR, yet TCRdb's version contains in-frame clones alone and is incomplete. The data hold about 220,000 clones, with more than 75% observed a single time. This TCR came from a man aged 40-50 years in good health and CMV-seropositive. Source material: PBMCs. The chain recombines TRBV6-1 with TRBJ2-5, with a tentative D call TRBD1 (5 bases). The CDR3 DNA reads TGTGCCAGCAGTGGACAGCCCCAAGAGACCCAGTACTTC. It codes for CASSGQPQETQYF.